This T cell receptor (beta chain) was retrieved from a study of blood T cells in healthy people across ages. V shed 5 bases, J shed 5 bases, and the junction held 11 bases outside the gene matches. The CDR3 has 17 residues. A second PCR of 7 to 11 cycles used a sample-barcoded 5' primer and a J-beta primer mix. In TCRdb, the 5' RACE reads were re-called with MiXCR into one record per CDR3 protein. The table lists over 600,000 distinct CDR3 sequences, roughly two fifths of them singletons. V and J are TRBV12-3 or TRBV12-4 and TRBJ2-1; 11 nucleotides line up with TRBD2. Sequencing input: blood. The receptor was derived from an older man in good health. CDR3 nucleotides: TGTGCCAGCAGTGAACAATCGACTAGCGGGGTAGACAATGAGCAGTTCTTC. Its translation is CASSEQSTSGVDNEQFF.